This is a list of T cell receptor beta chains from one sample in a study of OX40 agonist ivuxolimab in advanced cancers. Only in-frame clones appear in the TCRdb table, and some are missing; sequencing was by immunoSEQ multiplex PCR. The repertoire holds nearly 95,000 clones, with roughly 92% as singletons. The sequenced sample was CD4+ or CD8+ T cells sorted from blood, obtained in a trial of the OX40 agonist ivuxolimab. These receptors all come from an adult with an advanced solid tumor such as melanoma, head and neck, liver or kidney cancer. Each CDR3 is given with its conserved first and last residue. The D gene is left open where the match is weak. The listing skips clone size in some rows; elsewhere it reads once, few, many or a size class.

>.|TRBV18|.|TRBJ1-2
CASSPTSGRGMEGYTF
TGTGCCAGCTCACCAACCTCGGGCAGGGGTATGGAAGGCTACACCTTC
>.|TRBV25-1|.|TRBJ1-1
CASSEWGDNTEAFF
TGTGCCAGCAGTGAATGGGGGGACAACACTGAAGCTTTCTTT
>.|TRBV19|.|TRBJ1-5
CASTPTDFSNQPQHF
TGTGCCAGTACCCCGACAGACTTTAGCAATCAGCCCCAGCATTTT
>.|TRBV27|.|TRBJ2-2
CASSLMGGTAGELFF
TGTGCCAGCAGTTTAATGGGGGGTACCGCCGGGGAGCTGTTTTTT
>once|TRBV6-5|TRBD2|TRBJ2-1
CASSLIGGGRNEQFF
TGTGCCAGCAGTCTGATCGGGGGGGGGAGAAATGAGCAGTTCTTC
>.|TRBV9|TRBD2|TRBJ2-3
CASSVEASGGRTDTQYF
TGTGCCAGCAGCGTAGAGGCTAGCGGGGGACGCACAGATACGCAGTATTTT
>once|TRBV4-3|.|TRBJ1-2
CASSQDQGQSYGYTF
TGCGCCAGCAGCCAAGATCAAGGTCAGTCCTATGGCTACACCTTC
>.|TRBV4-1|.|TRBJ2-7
CASSQDRQESSYEQYF
TGCGCCAGCAGCCAAGATAGACAGGAGAGCTCCTACGAGCAGTACTTC
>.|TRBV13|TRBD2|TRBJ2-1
CASSLGLMLAGGHEQFF
TGTGCCAGCAGCTTAGGCCTAATGTTAGCGGGGGGGCATGAGCAGTTCTTC
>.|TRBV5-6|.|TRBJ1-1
CASSLISDTEAFF
TGTGCCAGCAGCTTGATATCGGACACTGAAGCTTTCTTT
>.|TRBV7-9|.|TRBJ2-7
CASSPPAGGGFEQYF
TGTGCCAGCAGCCCCCCCGCAGGGGGGGGGTTCGAGCAGTACTTC
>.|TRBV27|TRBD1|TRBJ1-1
CASSLSGQGYTEAFF
TGTGCCAGCAGTTTATCCGGACAGGGTTACACTGAAGCTTTCTTT
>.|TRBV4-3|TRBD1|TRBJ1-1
CASSRVDRDDEAFF
TGCGCCAGCAGCCGCGTAGACAGGGATGATGAAGCTTTCTTT
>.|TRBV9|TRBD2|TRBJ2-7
CASSVGTSGHSYEQYF
TGTGCCAGCAGCGTAGGTACTAGCGGGCACTCCTACGAGCAGTACTTC
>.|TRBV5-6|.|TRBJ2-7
CASSLPGAYEQYF
TGTGCCAGCAGCCTCCCAGGGGCCTACGAGCAGTACTTC
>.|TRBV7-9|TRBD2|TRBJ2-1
CASSGWTSGTGGYNEQFF
TGTGCCAGCAGCGGTTGGACTAGCGGGACCGGAGGGTACAATGAGCAGTTCTTC
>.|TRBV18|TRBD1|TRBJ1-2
CASSQYRDRVDYGYTF
TGTGCCAGCTCCCAATACCGGGACAGGGTGGACTATGGCTACACCTTC
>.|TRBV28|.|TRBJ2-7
CASSLPWQSTYEQYF
TGTGCCAGCAGTTTACCATGGCAGTCCACCTACGAGCAGTACTTC
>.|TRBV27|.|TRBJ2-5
CASGEGPETQYF
TGTGCCAGCGGCGAGGGTCCAGAGACCCAGTACTTC
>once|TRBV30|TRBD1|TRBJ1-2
CAWSQGGARGYTF
TGTGCCTGGAGTCAGGGGGGCGCACGGGGCTACACCTTC
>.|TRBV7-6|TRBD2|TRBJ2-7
CASSLEPAGVGEQYF
TGTGCCAGCAGCTTAGAGCCAGCGGGAGTAGGGGAGCAGTACTTC
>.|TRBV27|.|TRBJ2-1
CASRRGGEQFF
TGTGCCAGCAGGCGGGGAGGTGAGCAGTTCTTC
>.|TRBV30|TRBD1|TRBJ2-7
CAWSDRGRIYEQYF
TGTGCCTGGAGCGACAGGGGGCGAATCTACGAGCAGTACTTC
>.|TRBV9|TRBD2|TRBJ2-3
CASSVGGRATDTQYF
TGTGCCAGCAGCGTAGGCGGGAGGGCCACAGATACGCAGTATTTT
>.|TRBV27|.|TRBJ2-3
CASSLRRVDTQYF
TGTGCCAGCAGTTTACGGCGGGTAGATACGCAGTATTTT
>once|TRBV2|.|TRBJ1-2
CAGRGPDYGYTF
TGTGCCGGCCGGGGCCCGGACTATGGCTACACCTTC
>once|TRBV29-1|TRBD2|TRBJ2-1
CSVGSGGYNEQFF
TGCAGCGTTGGTAGCGGGGGGTACAATGAGCAGTTCTTC
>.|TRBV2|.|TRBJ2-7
CASSVSYEQYF
TGTGCCAGCAGTGTAAGCTACGAGCAGTACTTC
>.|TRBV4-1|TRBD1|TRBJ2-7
CASSQGQGTYEQYF
TGCGCCAGCAGCCAAGGACAGGGAACCTACGAGCAGTACTTC
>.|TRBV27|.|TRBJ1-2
CASSTRVGADYGYTF
TGTGCCAGCAGTACCCGTGTGGGGGCGGACTATGGCTACACCTTC
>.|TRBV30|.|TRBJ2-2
CAWTSGGAGELFF
TGTGCCTGGACGTCGGGGGGCGCTGGGGAGCTGTTTTTT
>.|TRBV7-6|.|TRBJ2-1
CASNQFRVGCEQFF
TGTGCCAGCAATCAATTCAGGGTGGGATGTGAGCAGTTCTTC
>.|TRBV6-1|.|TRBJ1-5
CASSFQGVDNQPQHF
TGTGCCAGCAGTTTCCAGGGTGTCGATAATCAGCCCCAGCATTTT
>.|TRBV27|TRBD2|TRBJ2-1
CASSPGTSGSSEQFF
TGTGCCAGCAGTCCCGGGACTAGCGGGAGCTCTGAGCAGTTCTTC
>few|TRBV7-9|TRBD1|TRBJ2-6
CASSHDREPFSGANVLTF
TGTGCCAGCAGCCACGACAGGGAGCCTTTTTCTGGGGCCAACGTCCTGACTTTC
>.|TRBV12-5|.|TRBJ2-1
CASGLISGPLNEQFF
TGTGCTAGTGGTTTGATAAGCGGTCCCCTGAATGAGCAGTTCTTC